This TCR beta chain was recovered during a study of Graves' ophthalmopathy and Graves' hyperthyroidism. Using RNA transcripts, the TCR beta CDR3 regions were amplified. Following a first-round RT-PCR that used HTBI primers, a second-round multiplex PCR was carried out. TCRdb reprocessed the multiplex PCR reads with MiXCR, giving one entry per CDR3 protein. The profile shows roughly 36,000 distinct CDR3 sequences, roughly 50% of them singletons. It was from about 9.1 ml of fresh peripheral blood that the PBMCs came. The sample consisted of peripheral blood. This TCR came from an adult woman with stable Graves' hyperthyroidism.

CDR3 nucleotide sequence: TGCAGCGTCACGGCGGACAGGGGATCCAAGCAGTACTTC. Translated: CSVTADRGSKQYF. The rearrangement links TRBV29-1 to TRBJ2-7; 9 positions agree with TRBD1. V was clipped by 6 bases and J by 8 bases; unmatched bases: 11. Per the germline V gene, CDR1 is SQVTM and CDR2 is ANQGSEA. This CDR3 spans 13 amino acids.